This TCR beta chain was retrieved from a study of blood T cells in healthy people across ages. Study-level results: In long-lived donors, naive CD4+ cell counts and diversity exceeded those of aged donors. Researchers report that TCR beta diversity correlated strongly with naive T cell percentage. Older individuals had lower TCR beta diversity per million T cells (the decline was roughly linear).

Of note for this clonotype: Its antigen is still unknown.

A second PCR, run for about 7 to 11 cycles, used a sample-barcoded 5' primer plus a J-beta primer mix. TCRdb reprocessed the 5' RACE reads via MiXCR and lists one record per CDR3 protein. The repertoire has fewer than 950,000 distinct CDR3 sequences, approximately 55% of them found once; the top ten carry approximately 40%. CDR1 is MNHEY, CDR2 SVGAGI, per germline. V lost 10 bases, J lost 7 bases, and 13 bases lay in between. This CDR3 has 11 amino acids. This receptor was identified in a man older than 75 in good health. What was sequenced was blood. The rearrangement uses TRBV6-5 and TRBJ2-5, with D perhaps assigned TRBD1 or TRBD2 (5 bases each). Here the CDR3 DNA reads TGTGCCACCTGGGGGATGGGGACCCAGTACTTC. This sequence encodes CATWGMGTQYF.